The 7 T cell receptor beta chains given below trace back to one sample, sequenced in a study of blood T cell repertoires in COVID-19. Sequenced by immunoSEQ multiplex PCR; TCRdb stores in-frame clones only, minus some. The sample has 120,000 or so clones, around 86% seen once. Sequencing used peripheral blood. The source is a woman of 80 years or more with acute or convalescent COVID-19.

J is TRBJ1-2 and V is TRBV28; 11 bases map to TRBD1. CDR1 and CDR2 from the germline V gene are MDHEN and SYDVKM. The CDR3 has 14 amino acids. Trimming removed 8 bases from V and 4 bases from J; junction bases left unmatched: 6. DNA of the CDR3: TGTGCCAGCTTGGCCGGGACAGGGGGCTATGGCTACACCTTC. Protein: CASLAGTGGYGYTF.

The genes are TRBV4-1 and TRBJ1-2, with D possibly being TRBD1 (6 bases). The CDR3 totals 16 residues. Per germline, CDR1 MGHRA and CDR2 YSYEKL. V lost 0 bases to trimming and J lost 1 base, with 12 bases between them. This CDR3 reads CASSQEQGRLNYGYTF. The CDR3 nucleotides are TGCGCCAGCAGCCAAGAACAGGGCAGACTTAACTATGGCTACACCTTC.

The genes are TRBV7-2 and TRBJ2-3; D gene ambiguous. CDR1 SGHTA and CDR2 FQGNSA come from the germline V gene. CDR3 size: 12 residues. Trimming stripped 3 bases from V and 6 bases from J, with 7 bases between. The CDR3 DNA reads TGTGCCAGCAGCTTGACGCGGGATACGCAGTATTTT. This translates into CASSLTRDTQYF.

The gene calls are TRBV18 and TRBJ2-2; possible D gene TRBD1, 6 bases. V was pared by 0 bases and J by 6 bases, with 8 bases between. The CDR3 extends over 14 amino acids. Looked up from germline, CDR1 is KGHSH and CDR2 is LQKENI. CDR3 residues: CASSPPGQSGELFF. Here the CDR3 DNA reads TGTGCCAGCTCACCACCCGGACAGTCCGGGGAGCTGTTTTTT.

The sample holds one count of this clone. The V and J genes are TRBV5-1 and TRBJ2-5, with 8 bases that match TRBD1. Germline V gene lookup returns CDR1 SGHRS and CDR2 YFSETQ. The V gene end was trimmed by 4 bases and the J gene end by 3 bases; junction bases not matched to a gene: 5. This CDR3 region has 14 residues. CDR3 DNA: TGCGCCAGCAGCCTAAAGACAGGGGAAGAGACCCAGTACTTC. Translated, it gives CASSLKTGEETQYF.

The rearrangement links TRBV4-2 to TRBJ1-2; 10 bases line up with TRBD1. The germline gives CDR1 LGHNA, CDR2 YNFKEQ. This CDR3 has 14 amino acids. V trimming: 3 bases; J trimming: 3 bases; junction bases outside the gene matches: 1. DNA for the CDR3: TGTGCCAGCAGCCAGACAGGGGGCCACTATGGCTACACCTTC. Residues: CASSQTGGHYGYTF.

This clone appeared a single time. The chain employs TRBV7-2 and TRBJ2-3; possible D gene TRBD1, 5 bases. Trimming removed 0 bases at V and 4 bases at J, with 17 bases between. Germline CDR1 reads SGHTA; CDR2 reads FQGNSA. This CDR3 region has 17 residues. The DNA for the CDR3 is TGTGCCAGCAGCTTAGCGGGGCCCCCTTTTCTCCCAGATACGCAGTATTTT. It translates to CASSLAGPPFLPDTQYF.